Shown below are 28 T cell receptor beta chains from a single sample sequenced in a study of cytomegalovirus exposure and HLA in healthy donors. Vbeta (60) and Jbeta (13) primers were used in the PCR. Assay used: immunoSEQ multiplex PCR; TCRdb lists only in-frame clones, some missing. The sample has about 140,000 clones, more than 70% seen once. Sequences were obtained from PBMCs. All receptors derive from a middle-aged man in good health and CMV-seropositive.

This chain connects TRBV5-6 to TRBJ1-6, with no clear D. The CDR3 covers 14 residues. The V and J ends lost 2 bases and 4 bases respectively, with 7 bases between them. Germline assignment: CDR1 SGHDT and CDR2 YYEEEE. The CDR3 here is CASSLAAYNSPLHF. CDR3 nucleotides: TGTGCCAGCAGCTTAGCAGCGTATAATTCACCCCTCCACTTT.

This sequence joins TRBV6-5 and TRBJ2-5; TRBD2 agrees at 7 bases. This CDR3 has 15 amino acids. Trimming at V came to 1 base and at J to 2 bases, leaving 4 bases not matched to a gene. The germline gives CDR1 MNHEY, CDR2 SVGAGI. CDR3 protein: CASSYLGTNQETQYF. In nucleotides, the CDR3 is TGTGCCAGCAGTTACTTAGGGACTAATCAAGAGACCCAGTACTTC.

This CDR3 reads CASSPPLGTGGSYEQYF. The DNA for the CDR3 is TGTGCCAGCTCACCACCGTTAGGGACAGGGGGCTCCTACGAGCAGTACTTC. This chain connects TRBV18 to TRBJ2-7, with 11 bases identical to TRBD1. The CDR3 runs 17 residues. The germline V gene has CDR1 KGHSH and CDR2 LQKENI. The V and J ends lost 0 bases and 0 bases, in that order; junction bases with no gene match: 4.

This CDR3 is CASTIPGQGFGNTIYF. For the CDR3, the DNA is TGTGCCAGTACCATTCCGGGACAGGGGTTTGGAAACACCATATATTTT. V usage is TRBV19 and J usage is TRBJ1-3; 10 bases agree with TRBD1. J gave up 3 bases and V 7 bases, and 9 bases lay outside the gene matches. The CDR3 runs 16 residues. Germline CDR1 LNHDA, CDR2 SQIVND (reference sequence).

The sample holds one count of this clone. This chain links TRBV6-1 with TRBJ2-1; TRBD2 matches at 11 bases. The V gene end was trimmed by 2 bases and the J gene end by 9 bases; junction bases not matched to a gene: 6. The CDR3 runs 15 residues. CDR1 is MNHNS, CDR2 SASEGT, per germline. The CDR3 region is CASSESSGGSSEQFF. The CDR3 DNA reads TGTGCCAGCAGTGAATCTAGCGGGGGGTCTAGTGAGCAGTTCTTC.

This clone came up a few times. The chain is built from TRBV5-4 and TRBJ1-4, with 9 bases that match TRBD1. The trim removed 0 bases at V and 5 bases at J, leaving 8 bases unmatched. CDR3 size: 17 residues. Germline CDR1 and CDR2: SGHNT and YYREEE (reference sequence). The CDR3 nucleotides are TGTGCCAGCAGCTTGGGTGGGAACAGGGGGCCGAATGAAAAACTGTTTTTT. Its protein is CASSLGGNRGPNEKLFF.

The chain recombines TRBV6-5 with TRBJ1-4; no clear D gene. Germline CDR1 is MNHEY and CDR2 is SVGAGI. The CDR3 has 16 amino acids. V lost 0 bases and J 0 bases, leaving 8 bases between the germline ends. The CDR3 sequence: CASSYSYSPTNEKLFF. For the CDR3, the DNA is TGTGCCAGCAGTTACTCGTACAGCCCAACTAATGAAAAACTGTTTTTT.

V usage is TRBV11-2 and J usage is TRBJ2-1, with 12 bases lining up with TRBD2. Unmatched junction bases numbered 3, after V lost 3 bases and J lost 6 bases. The CDR3 totals 15 residues. The germline CDR1 and CDR2 sequences are SGHAT and FQNNGV. The CDR3 spells CASSFLTSGSNEQFF. In DNA, the CDR3 is TGTGCCAGCAGCTTCCTGACTAGCGGGAGCAATGAGCAGTTCTTC.

Comment on this clone: One end of the junction varies from germline; a read error may be responsible. The genes are TRBV7-7 and TRBJ2-1; 9 bases align to TRBD2. CDR3 length: 15 amino acids. CDR1 and CDR2 from the germline V gene are SSHAT and FNYEAQ (reference sequence). Written as DNA, the CDR3 is TGTGCTAGCAGCTTAATGGCGGGAGGGTACAATGAGCAGTTCTTC. Protein sequence: CASSLMAGGYNEQFF.

This sequence joins TRBV6-4 and TRBJ2-7, with D perhaps TRBD1 (5 bases). Deletions cut 5 bases from V and 2 bases from J, with 7 bases between. This CDR3 comprises 12 residues. The germline V gene encodes CDR1 MRHNA and CDR2 SNTAGT. CDR3 amino acids: CASSLQAYEQYF. In DNA, the CDR3 is TGTGCCAGCAGTCTACAGGCCTACGAGCAGTACTTC.

The chain carries TRBV18 and TRBJ2-7; 11 bases are a match to TRBD1. Trimming took 5 bases from V and 2 from J; bases not matched to a gene: 11. Germline V CDR1 and CDR2: KGHSH, LQKENI. CDR3 size: 17 residues. The CDR3 DNA is TGTGCCAGCTCAAAATCGGGACAGGGGGTAGGTGCCTACGAGCAGTACTTC. Amino acid sequence: CASSKSGQGVGAYEQYF.

V gene TRBV10-3 combines with J gene TRBJ1-2, with D hard to call. Trimming took off 0 bases at V and 9 bases at J, with 8 bases between the two ends. The germline gives CDR1 ENHRY, CDR2 SYGVKD. This CDR3 has 12 residues. CDR3 in DNA: TGTGCCATCAGTGAGTCCTACGCGAGCTACACCTTC. This translates into CAISESYASYTF.

This chain links TRBV28 with TRBJ2-7; 7 bases fit TRBD2. This CDR3 contains 15 residues. The germline V gene has CDR1 MDHEN and CDR2 SYDVKM. The V and J ends lost 3 bases and 6 bases, in that order; junction bases with no gene match: 11. CDR3 bases: TGTGCCAGCAGTTTTAATGCGGGAGTAAAGTGCGAGCAGTACTTC. Its protein is CASSFNAGVKCEQYF.

This rearrangement joins TRBV6-5 to TRBJ1-1; 7 bases match TRBD1. Germline lookup yields CDR1 MNHEY and CDR2 SVGAGI. This CDR3 region has 15 residues. J gave up 3 bases and V 0 bases, and 4 bases lay outside the gene matches. CDR3 residues: CASSYSTGRDTEAFF. CDR3 coding DNA: TGTGCCAGCAGTTACTCGACAGGGCGAGACACTGAAGCTTTCTTT.

CDR3 nucleotide sequence: TGTGCCAGCAGCTTCGGCCCCCCGGAGTCGTCCTACGAGCAGTACTTC. It encodes CASSFGPPESSYEQYF. The chain couples TRBV7-6 to TRBJ2-7; D is uncertain. V lost 3 bases and J 1 base, leaving 16 bases between the germline ends. CDR3 length: 16 amino acids. Germline CDR1 reads SGHVS; CDR2 reads FNYEAQ.

The rearrangement uses TRBV6-1 and TRBJ2-7, with TRBD2 identical over 10 bases. CDR3 length: 15 amino acids. Per the germline V gene, CDR1 is MNHNS and CDR2 is SASEGT. V shed 5 bases, J shed 3 bases, and the junction held 7 bases outside the gene matches. The CDR3 reads CASSTLAGDHYEQYF. DNA of the CDR3: TGTGCCAGCAGTACCCTAGCGGGAGATCACTACGAGCAGTACTTC.

This sequence joins TRBV6-1 and TRBJ2-1; 10 bases match TRBD2. V was pared by 6 bases and J by 9 bases, with 11 bases of the junction left unmatched. The length of the CDR3 is 15 residues. The germline V gene encodes CDR1 MNHNS and CDR2 SASEGT. The CDR3 sequence: CASRISGGMGIEQFF. The CDR3 coding sequence is TGTGCCAGCAGAATTAGCGGGGGGATGGGGATTGAGCAGTTCTTC.

The chain carries TRBV14 and TRBJ1-1; D not resolved. V was clipped by 2 bases and J by 2 bases, with 6 bases between them. CDR1 SGHDN and CDR2 FVKESK come from the germline V gene. The CDR3 consists of 13 residues. The CDR3 reads CASSQRLNTEAFF. CDR3 DNA sequence: TGTGCCAGCAGCCAAAGACTTAACACTGAAGCTTTCTTT.

The chain recombines TRBV18 with TRBJ1-1, with no clear D. The V gene's germline CDR1 is KGHSH and CDR2 LQKENI. V was shortened by 5 bases and J by 1 base, with 17 bases between the two germline ends. CDR3 length: 16 amino acids. CDR3 nucleotide sequence: TGTGCCAGCTCAACGACACCACCTAACTCGAACACTGAAGCTTTCTTT. Encoded protein: CASSTTPPNSNTEAFF.

The V and J genes are TRBV15 and TRBJ2-5; tentatively, D is TRBD2 (5 bases). Trimming removed 2 bases at V and 1 base at J, with 14 bases between. CDR1 LNHNV and CDR2 YYDKDF come from the germline V gene (reference sequence). There are 16 residues in the CDR3. The CDR3, as DNA: TGTGCCACCAGCAGAACGGGAACCCTTCCCCAAGAGACCCAGTACTTC. It codes for CATSRTGTLPQETQYF.

The chain links TRBV7-9 to TRBJ2-5; D ambiguous. CDR3 length: 14 residues. Germline CDR1 SEHNR, CDR2 FQNEAQ (reference sequence). Between the trimmed V and J ends, which lost 6 bases and 5 bases, there was a span of 16 bases. CDR3 loop: CASSGPHSSETQYF. The CDR3 region has the DNA TGTGCCAGCAGTGGCCCGCACAGTTCCGAGACCCAGTACTTC.

This clone has just a few counts. V gene TRBV19 combines with J gene TRBJ1-2, with 8 bases aligning to TRBD1. This CDR3 has 15 residues. The germline V gene encodes CDR1 LNHDA and CDR2 SQIVND (reference sequence). The ends lost 6 bases at V and 0 bases at J; junction bases unmatched: 6. This CDR3 is CASRGQDSPNYGYTF. The CDR3 nucleotides are TGTGCCAGTAGGGGACAGGACTCCCCTAACTATGGCTACACCTTC.

This chain uses TRBV2 with TRBJ1-1; 7 nucleotides agree with TRBD1. The CDR3 is 15 residues long. CDR1 is SNHLY, CDR2 FYNNEI, per germline. With 6 bases clipped from V and 0 bases from J, the junction kept 7 bases outside the gene matches. The CDR3: CASSFEDRVNTEAFF. CDR3 in DNA: TGTGCCAGCAGCTTCGAAGACAGGGTGAACACTGAAGCTTTCTTT.

The V gene is TRBV6-1, the J gene TRBJ2-3, with TRBD1 as a possible D gene (5 bases). CDR3 length equals 15 residues. Trimming took off 1 base at V and 2 bases at J, with 10 bases between the two ends. Germline V lookup: CDR1 MNHNS, CDR2 SASEGT. CDR3 DNA: TGTGCCAGCAGTGAAGGCCCAGGGTTCACAGATACGCAGTATTTT. Its protein product is CASSEGPGFTDTQYF.

This clone appeared a few times. The chain uses TRBV5-4 and TRBJ1-2; 8 bases agree with TRBD1. Unmatched junction bases numbered 6, after V lost 0 bases and J lost 8 bases. This CDR3 region has 14 residues. Germline V gives CDR1 SGHNT, CDR2 YYREEE (reference sequence). CDR3 in amino acids: CASSLGQGAWGYTF. The CDR3 DNA sequence: TGTGCCAGCAGCTTGGGGCAGGGGGCTTGGGGCTACACCTTC.

The V gene is TRBV7-2, the J gene TRBJ2-3; D remains ambiguous. The CDR3 extends over 16 amino acids. V lost 7 bases and J lost 4, with 21 bases in between. From germline, CDR1 is SGHTA and CDR2 FQGNSA. CDR3 region: CASTFQPVIEADTQYF. In DNA form, the CDR3 reads TGTGCCAGCACCTTTCAGCCGGTTATTGAGGCAGATACGCAGTATTTT.

In this sample, this clone turned up once. This chain connects TRBV5-4 to TRBJ1-1; no clear D. Per germline, CDR1 SGHNT and CDR2 YYREEE (reference sequence). CDR3 length: 16 residues. The ends were cut back, 4 bases at V and 9 bases at J, with 25 bases in the middle. This chain's CDR3 is CASSQEATVPTRKAFF. DNA of the CDR3: TGTGCCAGCAGCCAGGAGGCAACAGTCCCAACAAGGAAAGCTTTCTTT.

J is TRBJ2-5 and V is TRBV15; 10 bases are a match to TRBD1. This CDR3 has 14 residues. The J segment lost 4 bases and the V segment lost 3 bases, leaving 2 bases of the junction unmatched. Germline V gene sequence: CDR1 LNHNV, CDR2 YYDKDF (reference sequence). Written as DNA, the CDR3 is TGTGCCACCAGCAGGGACAGGGGGGGAGAGACCCAGTACTTC. It yields the protein CATSRDRGGETQYF. Full variable domain (missing parts from reference TRBV15 and TRBJ2-5): DAMVIQNPRYQVTQFGKPVTLSCSQTLNHNVMYWYQQKSSQAPKLLFHYYDKDFNNEADTPDNFQSRRPNTSFCFLDIRSPGLGDTAMYLCATSRDRGGETQYFGPGTRLLVL.